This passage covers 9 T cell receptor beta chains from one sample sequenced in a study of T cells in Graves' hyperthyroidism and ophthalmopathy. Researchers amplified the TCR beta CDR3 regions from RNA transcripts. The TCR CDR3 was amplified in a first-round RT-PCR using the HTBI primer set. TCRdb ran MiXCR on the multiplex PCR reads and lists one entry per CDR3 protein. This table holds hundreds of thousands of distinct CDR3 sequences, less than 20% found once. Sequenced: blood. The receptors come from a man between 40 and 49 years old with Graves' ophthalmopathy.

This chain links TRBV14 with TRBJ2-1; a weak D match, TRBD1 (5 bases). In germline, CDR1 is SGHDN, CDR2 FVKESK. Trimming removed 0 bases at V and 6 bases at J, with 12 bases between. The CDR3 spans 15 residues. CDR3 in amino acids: CASSQDLRTTNEQFF. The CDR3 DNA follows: TGTGCCAGCAGCCAAGATCTCAGGACAACCAATGAGCAGTTCTTC.

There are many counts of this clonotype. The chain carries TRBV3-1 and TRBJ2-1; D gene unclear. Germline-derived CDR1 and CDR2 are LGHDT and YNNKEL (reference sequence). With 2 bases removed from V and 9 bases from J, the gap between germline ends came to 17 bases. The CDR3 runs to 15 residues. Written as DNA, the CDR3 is TGTGCCAGCAGCCAAAGTCGACGGACCTACGGTGAGCAGTTCTTC. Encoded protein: CASSQSRRTYGEQFF.

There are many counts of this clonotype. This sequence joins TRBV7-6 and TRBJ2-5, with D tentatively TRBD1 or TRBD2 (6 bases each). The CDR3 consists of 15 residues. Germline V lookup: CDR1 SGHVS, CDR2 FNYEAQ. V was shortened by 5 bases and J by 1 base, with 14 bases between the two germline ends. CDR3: CASSPPGAPQETQYF. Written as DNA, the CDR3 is TGTGCCAGCAGCCCCCCGGGGGCACCCCAAGAGACCCAGTACTTC.

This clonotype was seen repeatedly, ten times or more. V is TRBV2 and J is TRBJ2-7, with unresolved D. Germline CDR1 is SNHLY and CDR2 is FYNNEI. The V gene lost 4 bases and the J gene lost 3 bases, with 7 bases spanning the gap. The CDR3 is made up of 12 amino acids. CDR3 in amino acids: CASSVQVYEQYF. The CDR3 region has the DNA TGTGCCAGCAGTGTTCAGGTCTACGAGCAGTACTTC.

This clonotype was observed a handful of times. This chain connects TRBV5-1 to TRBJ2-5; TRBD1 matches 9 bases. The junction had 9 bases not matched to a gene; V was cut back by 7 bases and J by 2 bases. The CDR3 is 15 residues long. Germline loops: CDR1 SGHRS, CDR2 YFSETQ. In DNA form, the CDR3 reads TGCGCCAGCCGACAGGGGGGTTATATTCAAGAGACCCAGTACTTC. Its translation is CASRQGGYIQETQYF.

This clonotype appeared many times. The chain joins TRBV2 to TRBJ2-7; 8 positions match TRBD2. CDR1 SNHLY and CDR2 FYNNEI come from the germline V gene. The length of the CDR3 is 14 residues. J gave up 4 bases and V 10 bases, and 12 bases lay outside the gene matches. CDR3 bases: TGTGCCACCCGCGCGGGGGGATCTAGATACGAGCAGTACTTC. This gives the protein CATRAGGSRYEQYF.

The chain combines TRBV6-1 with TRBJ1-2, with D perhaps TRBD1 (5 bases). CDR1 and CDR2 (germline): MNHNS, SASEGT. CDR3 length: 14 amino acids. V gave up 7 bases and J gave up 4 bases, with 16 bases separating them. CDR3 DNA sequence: TGTGCCAGCATCCCCTCCGGGGGTGCCTATGGCTACACCTTC. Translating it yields CASIPSGGAYGYTF.

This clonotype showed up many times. The CDR3 DNA is TGTGCCAGCAGCTTAAGGGGGGGGAGCAATCAGCCCCAGCATTTT. This codes for CASSLRGGSNQPQHF. The chain combines TRBV7-3 with TRBJ1-5; TRBD1 is a possible D gene (5 bases). V was trimmed by 1 base and J by 1 base, leaving 8 bases between them. Germline assignment: CDR1 SGHTA and CDR2 FQGTGA. The CDR3 loop spans 15 amino acids.

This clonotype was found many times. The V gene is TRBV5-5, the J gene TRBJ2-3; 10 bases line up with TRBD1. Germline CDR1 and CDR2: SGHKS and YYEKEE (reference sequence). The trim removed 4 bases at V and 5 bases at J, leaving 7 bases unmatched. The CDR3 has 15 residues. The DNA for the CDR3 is TGTGCCAGCAGCGCCGACAGGGGGCGGCAAGATACGCAGTATTTT. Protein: CASSADRGRQDTQYF.